Each of the 27 T cell receptor beta chains below was sequenced from the same sample in a study of T cell responses to AZD1222 COVID-19 vaccine. Data came from immunoSEQ multiplex PCR; TCRdb stores just in-frame clones and leaves some out. The table has 150,000 to 200,000 clones, more than 75% seen once; the top ten hold roughly a quarter. Here the sequenced sample was peripheral blood, taken 28 days after the second AZD1222 dose. The receptors here all came from an adult who received the AZD1222 COVID-19 vaccine.

This chain uses TRBV5-4 with TRBJ2-2, with D perhaps TRBD2 (6 bases). CDR3 length equals 15 residues. Germline V lookup: CDR1 SGHNT, CDR2 YYREEE (reference sequence). The V end lost 4 bases, the J end lost 0 bases, and 10 bases lay between the germline ends. The CDR3 here is CASSRGGANTGELFF. CDR3 coding DNA: TGTGCCAGCAGCCGAGGAGGGGCGAACACCGGGGAGCTGTTTTTT.

The chain couples TRBV2 to TRBJ1-2; TRBD1 is a possible D gene (5 bases). Germline CDR1 reads SNHLY; CDR2 reads FYNNEI. There are 13 residues in the CDR3. The V gene lost 8 bases and the J gene lost 4 bases, with 14 bases spanning the gap. CDR3 amino acids: CASSRDGIYGYTF. The DNA of the CDR3 is TGTGCCAGCTCCCGGGACGGCATCTATGGCTACACCTTC.

This chain links TRBV7-9 with TRBJ2-1; either TRBD1 or TRBD2 may supply D (5 bases each). This CDR3 region has 13 residues. The germline V and J ends were trimmed by 7 bases and 4 bases, with 11 bases remaining between them. Per germline, CDR1 SEHNR and CDR2 FQNEAQ (reference sequence). The CDR3 sequence is CASTLGEYNEQFF. The CDR3 region has the DNA TGTGCCAGCACCCTGGGGGAGTACAATGAGCAGTTCTTC.

Written as DNA, the CDR3 is TGTGCCAGCAGCTTAGCCTCCGGGACTACAGGTGGAGAGCAGTTCTTC. This encodes CASSLASGTTGGEQFF. The V and J genes are TRBV11-3 and TRBJ2-1, with 7 nucleotides matching TRBD2. Germline trimming cut 1 base from V and 10 bases from J; bases unmatched to any gene: 13. This CDR3 is 16 amino acids long. Germline V CDR1 and CDR2: SGHNT, YENEEA.

The chain combines TRBV7-2 with TRBJ1-2; TRBD1 is a possible D gene (5 bases). Germline V gives CDR1 SGHTA, CDR2 FQGNSA. This CDR3 spans 14 amino acids. The ends were cut back, 5 bases at V and 5 bases at J, with 15 bases in the middle. The CDR3: CASSPGPLGYGYTF. The CDR3 nucleotides are TGTGCCAGCAGCCCGGGACCGCTCGGGTATGGCTACACCTTC.

This clone has just one count. Here the CDR3 DNA reads TGTGCCAGGAAGGACAGGGTGATATGGGAAGAGACCCAGTACTTC. This sequence encodes CARKDRVIWEETQYF. This sequence joins TRBV27 and TRBJ2-5; 8 bases fit TRBD1. The germline gives CDR1 MNHEY, CDR2 SMNVEV (reference sequence). With 9 bases clipped from V and 3 bases from J, the junction kept 12 bases outside the gene matches. The CDR3 spans 15 residues.

The chain carries TRBV18 and TRBJ1-2; 12 positions agree with TRBD1. Unmatched junction bases numbered 5, after V lost 2 bases and J lost 4 bases. Germline values: CDR1 KGHSH, CDR2 LQKENI. CDR3 length: 16 residues. The CDR3 nucleotides are TGTGCCAGCTCACCAAGGGACAGGGGGCGCGTCTATGGCTACACCTTC. This translates into CASSPRDRGRVYGYTF. Supplemented by reference TRBV18 and TRBJ1-2, the full variable domain reads NAGVMQNPRHLVRRRGQEARLRCSPMKGHSHVYWYRQLPEEGLKFMVYLQKENIIDESGMPKERFSAEFPKEGPSILRIQQVVRGDSAAYFCASSPRDRGRVYGYTFGSGTRLTVV.

The chain is built from TRBV7-2 and TRBJ2-3; possibly TRBD2 for D (6 bases). The CDR3 is made up of 16 amino acids. CDR1 and CDR2 (germline): SGHTA, FQGNSA. V dropped 5 bases and J dropped 0 bases, with 15 bases sitting between them. In DNA, the CDR3 is TGTGCCAGCAGCCTAGTCGGAGGGCGAAGCACAGATACGCAGTATTTT. Translating gives CASSLVGGRSTDTQYF.

This rearrangement joins TRBV6-5 to TRBJ1-6; D ambiguous. Germline lookup yields CDR1 MNHEY and CDR2 SVGAGI. This CDR3 is built from 13 residues. V lost 10 bases to trimming and J lost 7 bases, with 14 bases between them. CDR3 sequence reads: CATTGNLNSPLHF. The CDR3 DNA follows: TGTGCCACCACCGGGAACCTCAATTCACCCCTCCACTTT.

The V and J genes are TRBV11-1 and TRBJ1-1; D ambiguous. CDR1 is SGHAT and CDR2 is FQDESV in the germline V gene (reference sequence). V shed 5 bases and J shed 3 bases, with 10 bases lying between them. This CDR3 is 13 amino acids long. This CDR3 is CASSRVIYTEAFF. Written as DNA, the CDR3 is TGTGCCAGCAGCCGGGTTATTTACACTGAAGCTTTCTTT.

This clone appeared a few times. In DNA, the CDR3 is TGTGCCAGCAGTTCCGACAGGTTTTCCTACAATGAGCAGTTCTTC. Encoded protein: CASSSDRFSYNEQFF. The rearrangement joins TRBV27 to TRBJ2-1; a weak D match, TRBD1 (6 bases). This CDR3 is built from 15 residues. Trimming removed 4 bases at V and 1 base at J, with 11 bases between. The germline V gene has CDR1 MNHEY and CDR2 SMNVEV (reference sequence).

This sequence joins TRBV6-5 and TRBJ2-3; 12 bases fit TRBD1. The V gene end was trimmed by 6 bases and the J gene end by 4 bases; junction bases not matched to a gene: 5. The CDR3 spans 15 residues. Germline-derived CDR1 and CDR2 are MNHEY and SVGAGI. Here the CDR3 DNA reads TGTGCCAGCAGGGGACAGGGGGCGCGAGCAGATACGCAGTATTTT. This translates into CASRGQGARADTQYF.

The V gene is TRBV7-9, the J gene TRBJ1-1; 8 nucleotides align to TRBD1. From germline, CDR1 is SEHNR and CDR2 FQNEAQ (reference sequence). Trimming cost V 7 bases and J 4 bases; bases outside gene matches: 5. The CDR3 length is 13 residues. DNA of the CDR3: TGTGCCAGCATACAGGGGGTAGGCACTGAAGCTTTCTTT. The encoded protein is CASIQGVGTEAFF.

This clone was observed once. This rearrangement joins TRBV7-2 to TRBJ2-1, with 7 bases matching TRBD2. The germline V gene encodes CDR1 SGHTA and CDR2 FQGNSA. With V trimmed by 5 bases and J by 6 bases, 7 bases remained unmatched. The length of the CDR3 is 14 residues. CDR3 residues: CASSPRGSGNEQFF. Written as DNA, the CDR3 is TGTGCCAGCAGCCCCCGCGGGAGCGGCAATGAGCAGTTCTTC.

This chain uses TRBV28 with TRBJ1-4; D ambiguous. Deletions cut 5 bases from V and 5 bases from J, with 15 bases between. The CDR3 is made up of 15 amino acids. Germline V gene lookup returns CDR1 MDHEN and CDR2 SYDVKM. For the CDR3, the DNA is TGTGCCAGCAGTGCCTCCTCAGACCAGAATGAAAAACTGTTTTTT. Protein sequence: CASSASSDQNEKLFF.

Only a few counts were recorded for this clone. The rearrangement links TRBV7-2 to TRBJ1-1; no clear D gene. Germline V lookup: CDR1 SGHTA, CDR2 FQGNSA. The CDR3 runs 13 residues. The V and J ends lost 5 bases and 1 base respectively, with 8 bases between them. The CDR3 nucleotides read TGTGCCAGCAGCCGGGCCGGGAACACTGAAGCTTTCTTT. Its translation is CASSRAGNTEAFF.

The chain couples TRBV18 to TRBJ1-5; D unresolved. The CDR3 totals 16 residues. The V and J ends lost 2 bases and 1 base respectively, with 12 bases between them. The germline CDR1 and CDR2 sequences are KGHSH and LQKENI. The CDR3 region has the DNA TGTGCCAGCTCACCAACTTGGTCAGAGAGCAATCAGCCCCAGCATTTT. It encodes CASSPTWSESNQPQHF.

In nucleotides, the CDR3 is TGCGCCAGCAGCGGGGGAGGGATTAACTATGGCTACACCTTC. This translates into CASSGGGINYGYTF. The chain joins TRBV5-1 to TRBJ1-2, with a tentative D call TRBD1 (5 bases). Germline V CDR1 and CDR2: SGHRS, YFSETQ. The CDR3 length is 14 residues. Trimming removed 4 bases from V and 1 base from J, with 11 bases in between.

This rearrangement joins TRBV18 to TRBJ2-1; 9 positions match TRBD2. This CDR3 is built from 15 residues. V dropped 0 bases and J dropped 9; count of bases not matched to a gene: 6. Germline V gene sequence: CDR1 KGHSH, CDR2 LQKENI. CDR3 loop: CASSPPLSGSGEQFF. The DNA of the CDR3 is TGTGCCAGCTCACCACCGCTTAGCGGGAGTGGTGAGCAGTTCTTC.

V gene TRBV11-3 combines with J gene TRBJ2-7, with 11 bases matching TRBD2. Looked up from germline, CDR1 is SGHNT and CDR2 is YENEEA. V dropped 6 bases and J dropped 7; count of bases not matched to a gene: 8. This CDR3 comprises 14 residues. CDR3 DNA: TGTGCCAGCAGTACTAGCGGGAGCTATAGTGAGCAGTACTTC. Translated: CASSTSGSYSEQYF.

V gene TRBV28 combines with J gene TRBJ2-7; TRBD1 aligns across 7 bases. V shed 5 bases, J shed 3 bases, and the junction held 4 bases outside the gene matches. In germline, CDR1 is MDHEN, CDR2 SYDVKM. This CDR3 contains 13 residues. The CDR3 loop is CASSPTGLYEQYF. The CDR3 DNA is TGTGCCAGCAGTCCGACAGGGCTCTACGAGCAGTACTTC.

The V and J genes are TRBV7-2 and TRBJ1-5; no firm D call. V lost 5 bases to trimming and J lost 1 base, with 12 bases between them. This CDR3 spans 15 amino acids. The V gene's germline CDR1 is SGHTA and CDR2 FQGNSA. DNA of the CDR3: TGTGCCAGCAGCCCCCTGATGGGAAGCAATCAGCCCCAGCATTTT. It is translated as CASSPLMGSNQPQHF.

The chain recombines TRBV2 with TRBJ2-1, with 11 bases lining up with TRBD2. The germline CDR1 and CDR2 sequences are SNHLY and FYNNEI. The CDR3 spans 16 residues. V lost 1 base to trimming and J lost 9 bases; unmatched junction nucleotides: 8. CDR3 nucleotide sequence: TGTGCCAGCAGTGAAGAGGGTAGCGGGAGGGGAGGTGAGCAGTTCTTC. Translating gives CASSEEGSGRGGEQFF.

The V and J genes are TRBV6-2 or TRBV6-3 and TRBJ2-5; possibly TRBD1 for D (6 bases). Trimming took 5 bases from V and 0 from J, leaving 10 bases between them. The germline V gene has CDR1 MNHEY and CDR2 SVGEGT. The CDR3 is 14 residues long. CDR3 bases: TGTGCCAGCAGTCGAGAGGGGGACCAAGAGACCCAGTACTTC. This translates into CASSREGDQETQYF.

This chain connects TRBV7-8 to TRBJ2-5; no clear D gene. Trimming removed 5 bases at V and 1 base at J, with 8 bases between. This CDR3 region has 13 residues. Germline lookup yields CDR1 SGHVS and CDR2 FQNEAQ. CDR3 coding DNA: TGTGCCAGCAGCCTGGGATCCCAAGAGACCCAGTACTTC. Translated, it gives CASSLGSQETQYF.

This chain joins TRBV19 and TRBJ2-7; maybe TRBD1 (6 bases). The germline V gene encodes CDR1 LNHDA and CDR2 SQIVND (reference sequence). The CDR3 covers 13 residues. Trimming cost V 6 bases and J 5 bases, with 14 bases left between them. The CDR3 here is CASSLGRGDEQYF. The CDR3 DNA is TGTGCCAGTAGCCTGGGCAGGGGCGACGAGCAGTACTTC.

The rearrangement uses TRBV5-1 and TRBJ2-3; tentatively, D is TRBD2 (6 bases). Germline-derived CDR1 and CDR2 are SGHRS and YFSETQ. The CDR3 is 15 amino acids. Trimming cost V 0 bases and J 4 bases, with 12 bases left between them. This chain's CDR3 is CASSLALEGADTQYF. In DNA, the CDR3 is TGCGCCAGCAGCTTGGCCTTGGAGGGCGCAGATACGCAGTATTTT.